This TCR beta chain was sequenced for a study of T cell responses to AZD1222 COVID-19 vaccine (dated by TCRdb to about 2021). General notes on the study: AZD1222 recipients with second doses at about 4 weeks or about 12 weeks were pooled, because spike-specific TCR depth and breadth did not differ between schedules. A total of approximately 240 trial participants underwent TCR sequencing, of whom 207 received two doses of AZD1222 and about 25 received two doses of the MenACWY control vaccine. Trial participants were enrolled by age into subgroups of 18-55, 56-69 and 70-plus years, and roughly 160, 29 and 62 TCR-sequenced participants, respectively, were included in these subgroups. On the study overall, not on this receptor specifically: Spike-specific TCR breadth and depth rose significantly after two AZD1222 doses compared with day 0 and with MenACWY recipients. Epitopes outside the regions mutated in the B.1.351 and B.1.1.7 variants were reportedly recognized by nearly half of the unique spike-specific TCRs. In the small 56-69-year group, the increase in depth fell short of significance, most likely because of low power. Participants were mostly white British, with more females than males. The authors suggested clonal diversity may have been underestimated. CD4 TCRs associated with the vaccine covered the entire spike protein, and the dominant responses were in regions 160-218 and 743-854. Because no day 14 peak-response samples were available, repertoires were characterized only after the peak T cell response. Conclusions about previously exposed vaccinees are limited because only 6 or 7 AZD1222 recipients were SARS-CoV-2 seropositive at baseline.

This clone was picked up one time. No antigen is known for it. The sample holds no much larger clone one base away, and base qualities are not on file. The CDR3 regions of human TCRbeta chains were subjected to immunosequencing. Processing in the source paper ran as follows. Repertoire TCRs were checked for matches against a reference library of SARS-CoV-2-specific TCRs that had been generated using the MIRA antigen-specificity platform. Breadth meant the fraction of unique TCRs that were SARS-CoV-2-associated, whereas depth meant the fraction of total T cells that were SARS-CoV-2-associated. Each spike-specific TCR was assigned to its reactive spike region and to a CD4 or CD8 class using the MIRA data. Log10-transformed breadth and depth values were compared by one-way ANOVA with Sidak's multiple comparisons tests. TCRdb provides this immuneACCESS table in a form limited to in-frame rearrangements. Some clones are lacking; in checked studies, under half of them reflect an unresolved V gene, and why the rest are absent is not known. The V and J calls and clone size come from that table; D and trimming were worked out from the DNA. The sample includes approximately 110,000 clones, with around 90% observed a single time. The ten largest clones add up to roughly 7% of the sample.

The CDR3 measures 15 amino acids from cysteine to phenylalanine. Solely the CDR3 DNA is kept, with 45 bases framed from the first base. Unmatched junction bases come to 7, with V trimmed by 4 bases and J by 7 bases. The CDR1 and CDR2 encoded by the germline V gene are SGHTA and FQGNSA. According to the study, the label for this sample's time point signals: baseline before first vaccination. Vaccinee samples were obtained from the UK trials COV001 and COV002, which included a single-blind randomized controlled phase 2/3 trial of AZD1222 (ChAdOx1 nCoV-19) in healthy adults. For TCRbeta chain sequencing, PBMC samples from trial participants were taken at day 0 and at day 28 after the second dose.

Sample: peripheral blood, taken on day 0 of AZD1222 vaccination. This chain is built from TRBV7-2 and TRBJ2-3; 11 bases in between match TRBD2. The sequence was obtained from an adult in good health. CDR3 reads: CASSSLAGAGNTQYF. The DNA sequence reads TGTGCCAGCAGCTCACTAGCGGGGGCCGGGAATACGCAGTATTTT.